A selection of T cell receptor beta chains follows, all from one sample in a study of tumor-infiltrating T cells and Merkel cell polyomavirus. Only in-frame clones appear in the TCRdb table, and some are missing; sequencing was by immunoSEQ multiplex PCR. The sample lists 26,000 or so clones, 70% to 90% occurring once. Sequenced input: lymph node tissue. The receptor source for this set is a man aged 45-60 years with Merkel cell carcinoma. The conserved cysteine and the conserved F or W are not part of the CDR3 here. The order of the fields is J gene, clone size, CDR3 length, V gene, CDR3 protein. Rows may omit the clone size; those that give it use once, few, many or a size class.

J: TRBJ1-1; size: NA; length: 12; V: TRBV6-4; CDR3: ASSDSDRGTEAF
J: TRBJ1-1; size: NA; length: 12; V: TRBV7-9; CDR3: ASSSRTGNTEAF
J: TRBJ2-1; size: NA; length: 11; V: TRBV15; CDR3: ATSKPGGNEQF
J: TRBJ2-4; size: once; length: 12; V: TRBV28; CDR3: ASGEGPLKNIQY
J: TRBJ1-2; size: NA; length: 11; V: TRBV5-4; CDR3: ASSLGRGYGYT
J: TRBJ1-5; size: NA; length: 13; V: TRBV11-2; CDR3: ASSLEGRSNQPQH
J: TRBJ1-1; size: NA; length: 13; V: TRBV5-6; CDR3: ASSARRMVDTEAF
J: TRBJ1-2; size: NA; length: 12; V: TRBV9; CDR3: ASSRQGEHYGYT
J: NA; size: NA; length: 11; V: TRBV7-2; CDR3: ASSSLTPYEQY
J: TRBJ2-7; size: NA; length: 11; V: TRBV30; CDR3: AWSLGQMYEQY
J: TRBJ2-5; size: once; length: 14; V: TRBV7-2; CDR3: ASSPRPGTGQETQY
J: TRBJ2-7; size: NA; length: 13; V: TRBV6-5; CDR3: ASSPRGSTIYEQY
J: TRBJ2-2; size: NA; length: 14; V: TRBV9; CDR3: ASSATSGALNGELF
J: TRBJ2-3; size: NA; length: 15; V: TRBV11-1; CDR3: ASSSPVSGGVEDTQY
J: TRBJ2-7; size: few; length: 12; V: TRBV30; CDR3: AWRYPGGTYEQY
J: TRBJ2-1; size: NA; length: 13; V: TRBV6-1; CDR3: ASSAPSGPRGEQF
J: TRBJ1-1; size: NA; length: 14; V: TRBV2; CDR3: ASSEGYRGGRPEAF
J: TRBJ2-7; size: NA; length: 12; V: TRBV28; CDR3: ASTSLGLSYEQY
J: TRBJ1-5; size: NA; length: 12; V: TRBV29-1; CDR3: SVGQGAQGQPQH
J: TRBJ2-5; size: once; length: 14; V: TRBV4-2; CDR3: ASSFTSGGGQETQY
J: TRBJ1-5; size: few; length: 12; V: TRBV2; CDR3: ASLRDRVNQPQH
J: TRBJ2-5; size: NA; length: 11; V: TRBV15; CDR3: ATSGDSQETQY
J: TRBJ2-2; size: NA; length: 12; V: TRBV19; CDR3: ASSKEQGTGELF
J: TRBJ1-2; size: NA; length: 10; V: TRBV4-1; CDR3: ASSDSLYGYT
J: TRBJ2-7; size: few; length: 14; V: TRBV5-1; CDR3: ASSLAGQGTSYEQY
J: TRBJ2-1; size: NA; length: 13; V: TRBV5-1; CDR3: ASSAGTSGSDEQF
J: TRBJ1-3; size: NA; length: 13; V: TRBV5-1; CDR3: ASSLDVSRRNTIY
J: TRBJ2-5; size: NA; length: 12; V: TRBV10-2; CDR3: ASSTRGRAETQY
J: TRBJ2-2; size: few; length: 11; V: TRBV30; CDR3: AWSYSNTGELF
J: TRBJ2-5; size: NA; length: 10; V: TRBV7-2; CDR3: ASSLTPGTQY
J: TRBJ1-2; size: NA; length: 12; V: TRBV5-4; CDR3: ASTPGGQSAGYT
J: TRBJ2-2; size: NA; length: 11; V: TRBV29-1; CDR3: SVMDRTAGELF
J: TRBJ1-1; size: NA; length: 11; V: TRBV19; CDR3: ASDWGGNTEAF
J: TRBJ2-5; size: NA; length: 14; V: TRBV25-1; CDR3: ASSPPLAGGRETQY
J: TRBJ2-7; size: NA; length: 13; V: TRBV4-1; CDR3: ASSQGDLISYEQY
J: TRBJ1-2; size: NA; length: 10; V: TRBV19; CDR3: ASSNRGGGYT
J: TRBJ1-6; size: NA; length: 13; V: TRBV9; CDR3: ASSALDSYNSPLH
J: TRBJ2-1; size: NA; length: 14; V: TRBV2; CDR3: ASSAPGVAGGNEQF
J: TRBJ2-2; size: few; length: 14; V: TRBV6-5; CDR3: ASSLSGRADTGELF
J: TRBJ2-5; size: NA; length: 12; V: TRBV11-2; CDR3: ASSSQGAGETQY
J: TRBJ2-2; size: NA; length: 14; V: TRBV4-2; CDR3: ASSQRGLASTGELF
J: TRBJ2-5; size: NA; length: 15; V: TRBV11-1; CDR3: ASSFLGTSALKETQY
J: TRBJ2-1; size: NA; length: 13; V: TRBV18; CDR3: ASSPGLAEYNEQF
J: TRBJ2-7; size: NA; length: 13; V: TRBV5-1; CDR3: ASSGATSGSSEQY
J: TRBJ2-7; size: NA; length: 10; V: TRBV7-2; CDR3: ASSLQSYEQY
J: TRBJ2-7; size: once; length: 11; V: TRBV28; CDR3: ASSTEIPYEQY
J: TRBJ2-7; size: NA; length: 12; V: TRBV7-2; CDR3: ASSLGQGFDEQY
J: TRBJ2-2; size: NA; length: 13; V: TRBV5-6; CDR3: ASSWGLADTGELF